The clone carrying this TCR beta chain was seen only once. The target antigen is unknown. This sample was taken from a study of cytomegalovirus exposure and HLA in healthy donors. Study-wide results and caveats: Most CMV-associated TCR beta chains were later found to appear HLA-restricted. The classifier, whose performance was assessed in both the original and validation cohorts, reportedly diagnosed cytomegalovirus status with high specificity and sensitivity.

The CDR3 runs to 15 residues. Germline V gene lookup returns CDR1 MDHEN and CDR2 SYDVKM. Trimming cost V 5 bases and J 2 bases; bases outside gene matches: 9. Both 60 Vbeta primers and 13 Jbeta primers went into the PCR. Assay used: immunoSEQ multiplex PCR; TCRdb lists only in-frame clones, some missing. The sample has 200,000 to 250,000 clones; approximately 81% are singletons. This receptor was taken from a man aged 25 to 40 in good health and CMV-seronegative. Sequencing used PBMCs. The V call is TRBV28, the J call TRBJ2-7, with 7 nucleotides matching TRBD1. The CDR3 is CASSQRRTGAYEQYF. The CDR3 nucleotides are TGTGCCAGCAGTCAAAGGAGGACAGGAGCCTACGAGCAGTACTTC.